This T cell receptor beta chain was sequenced in a study of T-cell memory formation after mild COVID-19. Study in general: TCR clusters were largely donor specific.

Study-wide points: Confirmation was lacking for SARS-CoV-2 specificity of second-wave clones that peaked on day 37.

This clonotype was seen a few times. No antigen is known for it. Libraries for TCRalpha and TCRbeta carried sample barcodes and unique molecular identifiers via 5'RACE. From the 5' RACE reads, TCRdb called clonotypes with MiXCR, one entry per CDR3 protein. The table records over 130,000 distinct CDR3 sequences, 11% to 15% of them present only once. CDR3 length: 20 residues. Trimming removed 1 base from V and 0 bases from J; junction bases left unmatched: 10. Per the germline V gene, CDR1 is MGHRA and CDR2 is YSYEKL. The sequencing sample was made of PBMCs or a T cell subset sorted from them (not recorded which). This chain joins TRBV4-1 and TRBJ2-1; 12 positions match TRBD2. The source is an adult woman who had mild COVID-19 (a few samples of this study predate the infection). Cell type and time point are not known. The CDR3 sequence: CASSQGGLAGEGVSYNEQFF. CDR3 nucleotides: TGCGCCAGCAGCCAAGGGGGACTAGCGGGCGAAGGGGTCTCCTACAATGAGCAGTTCTTC.